This T cell receptor (beta chain) was sequenced during a study of beta chain features in type 1 diabetes. Broader study findings: Moderate yet significant TCRB CDR3 shortening was seen in Type 1 diabetes patients in all four CD4+ subsets.

Concerning this clone itself: No antigen is known for it.

The isolated RNA, all of it, was reverse transcribed, so expressed TCRB transcripts were what got sequenced. The protocol was immunoSEQ multiplex PCR, while the TCRdb copy is restricted to in-frame clones and leaves out a portion. The sample carries around 250,000 clones, about 23% recorded once. V was clipped by 0 bases and J by 3 bases, with 9 bases between them. Germline V gives CDR1 LNHNV, CDR2 YYDKDF (reference sequence). This CDR3 has 14 residues. The clonotype comes from a woman in her twenties or thirties with type 1 diabetes. The material sequenced was naive CD4+ T cells from blood. This chain joins TRBV15 and TRBJ2-7; no clear D gene. In nucleotides, the CDR3 is TGTGCCACCAGCAGAGATGTGGGCCGCTACGAGCAGTACTTC. It yields the protein CATSRDVGRYEQYF.